This TCR beta chain is from a study of CD8+CD57+ T cells in acquired aplastic anemia listed by TCRdb under 2018. Concerning the study at large: DNA extracted from sorted CD4+ and CD8+ cells had a mean of roughly 3 ug, with a range of about 0.18 to 27.4 ug. Mean read counts for healthy donor samples were approximately 10 million for CD4+ cells and around 11 million for CD8+ cells.

Genomic DNA was used as template for profiling of TCR beta VDJ combinations and CDR3 sequences. TCR repertoire sequencing was run on an Illumina HiSeq 2000. The study's own analysis went as follows. TRBV/TRBJ rearrangement plots, CDR3 size and DJ length profiles, and Simpson's diversity index were used to assess repertoires. The most abundant DNA sequence in the deep sequencing data was taken as the immunodominant clone. CDR3 amino acid sequences were screened for sharing across subjects and were compared with published repertoires and the VDJdb database. TCRdb reanalyzed the raw reads on its own, using fastp at Q25 for trimming and MiXCR for clone calling, and kept in-frame beta chains. Every distinct CDR3 protein forms one entry, paired with its most common genes and DNA. TCRdb, not the authors, supplied the V and J calls. In this sample the table shows approximately 32,000 distinct CDR3 sequences, more than 65% of which occur a single time. Of the sample, roughly 22% is held by the ten largest clones.

The study deep-sequenced TCR repertoires of sorted CD4+ and CD8+ blood T cells from severe aplastic anemia patients and healthy subjects. Ficoll-Paque density gradient centrifugation was used to isolate peripheral blood mononuclear cells. Before DNA extraction, CD4+ and CD8+ T cells were sorted by FACS or by magnetic beads. The paper's findings and limits, for the study overall: No significant difference in CD8+ Simpson's diversity was found between patients and healthy controls (P=0.060). About 30 CD8+ CDR3 sequences were found in both patients and controls but appeared to be highly expressed in patients and within the immunodominant clones of the patients.

This clonotype came up a few times. This receptor's antigen is unknown. Per-nucleotide qualities are absent, and no much larger clonotype sits a single base away. A distance of 6 bases separates the germline ends of V and J, which lose 0 bases and 9 bases respectively. The germline V gene (reference sequence) yields LNHNV for CDR1 and YYDKDF for CDR2. The CDR3 has 13 amino acids, counting the end cysteine and phenylalanine. The CDR3 DNA has 39 bases and is translated from base 1. The source is a human donor in good health, serving as a control. This receptor chain uses TRBV15 and TRBJ1-6; the D gene identity is not certain. What was sequenced was sorted CD4+, CD8+, or CD8+CD57+ T cells (not recorded which) from PBMCs. The nucleotide sequence reads TGTGCCACCAGCAGAGACCGGGGTTCACCCCTCCACTTT. It specifies CATSRDRGSPLHF. Where the CDR3 stops, the reference TRBV15 and TRBJ1-6 genes take over; the full variable domain is DAMVIQNPRYQVTQFGKPVTLSCSQTLNHNVMYWYQQKSSQAPKLLFHYYDKDFNNEADTPDNFQSRRPNTSFCFLDIRSPGLGDTAMYLCATSRDRGSPLHFGNGTRLTVT.